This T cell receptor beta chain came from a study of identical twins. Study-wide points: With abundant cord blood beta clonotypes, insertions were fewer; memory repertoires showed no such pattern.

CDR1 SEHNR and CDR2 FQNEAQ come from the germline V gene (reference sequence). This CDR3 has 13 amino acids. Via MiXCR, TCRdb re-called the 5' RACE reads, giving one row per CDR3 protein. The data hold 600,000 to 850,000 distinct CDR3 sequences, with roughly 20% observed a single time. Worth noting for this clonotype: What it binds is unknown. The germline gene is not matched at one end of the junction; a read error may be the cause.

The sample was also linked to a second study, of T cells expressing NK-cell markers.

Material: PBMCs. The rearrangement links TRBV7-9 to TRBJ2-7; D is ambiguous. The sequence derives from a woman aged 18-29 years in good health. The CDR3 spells CAISPWLNREQYF. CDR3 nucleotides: TGTGCCATCAGCCCCTGGCTTAATCGCGAGCAGTACTTC.